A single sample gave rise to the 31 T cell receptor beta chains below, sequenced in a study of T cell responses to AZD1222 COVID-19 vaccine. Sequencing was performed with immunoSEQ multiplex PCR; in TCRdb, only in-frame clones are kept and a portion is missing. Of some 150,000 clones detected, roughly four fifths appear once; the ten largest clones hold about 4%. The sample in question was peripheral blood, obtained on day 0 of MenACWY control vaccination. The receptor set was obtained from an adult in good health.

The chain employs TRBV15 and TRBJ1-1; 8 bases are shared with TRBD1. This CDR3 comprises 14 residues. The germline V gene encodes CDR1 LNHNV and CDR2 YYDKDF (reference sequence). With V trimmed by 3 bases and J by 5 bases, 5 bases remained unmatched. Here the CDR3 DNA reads TGTGCCACCAGCAGGGACAGGGTAGGTACTGAAGCTTTCTTT. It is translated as CATSRDRVGTEAFF. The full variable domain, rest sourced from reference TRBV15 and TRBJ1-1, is DAMVIQNPRYQVTQFGKPVTLSCSQTLNHNVMYWYQQKSSQAPKLLFHYYDKDFNNEADTPDNFQSRRPNTSFCFLDIRSPGLGDTAMYLCATSRDRVGTEAFFGQGTRLTVV.

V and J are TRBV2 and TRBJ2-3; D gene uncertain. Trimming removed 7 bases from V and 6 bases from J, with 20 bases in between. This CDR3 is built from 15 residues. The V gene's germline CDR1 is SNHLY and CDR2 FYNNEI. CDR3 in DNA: TGTGCCAGCACTTACTTAGCCACCAGCCGCGATACGCAGTATTTT. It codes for CASTYLATSRDTQYF.

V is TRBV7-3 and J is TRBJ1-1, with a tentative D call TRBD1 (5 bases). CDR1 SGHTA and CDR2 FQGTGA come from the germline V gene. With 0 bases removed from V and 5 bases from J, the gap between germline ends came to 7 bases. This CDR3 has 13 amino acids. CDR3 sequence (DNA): TGTGCCAGCAGCTTAACGGGGACTACTGAAGCTTTCTTT. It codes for CASSLTGTTEAFF.

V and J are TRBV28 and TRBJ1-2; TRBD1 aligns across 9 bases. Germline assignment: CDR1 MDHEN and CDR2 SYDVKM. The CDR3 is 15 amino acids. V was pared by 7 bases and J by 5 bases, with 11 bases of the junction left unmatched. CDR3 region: CASTLVGQGSYGYTF. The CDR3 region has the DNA TGTGCCAGCACCCTCGTAGGACAGGGGAGTTATGGCTACACCTTC.

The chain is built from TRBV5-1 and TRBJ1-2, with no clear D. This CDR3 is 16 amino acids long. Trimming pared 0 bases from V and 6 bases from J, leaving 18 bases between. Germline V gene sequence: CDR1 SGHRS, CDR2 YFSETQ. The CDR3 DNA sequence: TGCGCCAGCAGCTTGGCCGGGTTGGGTAGCTCTGATGGCTACACCTTC. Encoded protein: CASSLAGLGSSDGYTF.

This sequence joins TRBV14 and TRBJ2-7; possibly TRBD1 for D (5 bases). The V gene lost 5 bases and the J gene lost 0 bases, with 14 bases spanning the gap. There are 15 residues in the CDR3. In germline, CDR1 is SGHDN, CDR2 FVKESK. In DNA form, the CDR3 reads TGTGCCAGCAGCGATAGAACAGGTCTCTCCTACGAGCAGTACTTC. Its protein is CASSDRTGLSYEQYF.

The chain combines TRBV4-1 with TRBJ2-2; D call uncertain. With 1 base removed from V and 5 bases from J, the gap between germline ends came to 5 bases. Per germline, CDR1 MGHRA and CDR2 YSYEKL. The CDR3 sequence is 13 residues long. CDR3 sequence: CASSQGVTGELFF. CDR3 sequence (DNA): TGCGCCAGCAGCCAAGGGGTTACCGGGGAGCTGTTTTTT.

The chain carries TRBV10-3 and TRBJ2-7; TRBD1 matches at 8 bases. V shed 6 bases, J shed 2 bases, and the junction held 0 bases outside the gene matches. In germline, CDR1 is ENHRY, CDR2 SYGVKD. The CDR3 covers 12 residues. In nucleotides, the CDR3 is TGTGCCATCAGGGACAGGGCCTACGAGCAGTACTTC. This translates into CAIRDRAYEQYF.

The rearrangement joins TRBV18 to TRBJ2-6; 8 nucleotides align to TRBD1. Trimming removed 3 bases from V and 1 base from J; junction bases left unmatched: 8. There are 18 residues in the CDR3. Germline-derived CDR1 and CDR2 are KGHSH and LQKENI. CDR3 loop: CASSPKTGGSSGANVLTF. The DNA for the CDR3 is TGTGCCAGCTCACCTAAAACAGGGGGTTCGTCTGGGGCCAACGTCCTGACTTTC.

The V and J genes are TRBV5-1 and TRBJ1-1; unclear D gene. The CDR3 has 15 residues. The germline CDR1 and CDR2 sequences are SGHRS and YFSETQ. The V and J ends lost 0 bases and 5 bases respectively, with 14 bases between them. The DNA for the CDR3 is TGCGCCAGCAGCTTGGTGGGGTCGGGAGGGACTGAAGCTTTCTTT. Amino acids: CASSLVGSGGTEAFF.

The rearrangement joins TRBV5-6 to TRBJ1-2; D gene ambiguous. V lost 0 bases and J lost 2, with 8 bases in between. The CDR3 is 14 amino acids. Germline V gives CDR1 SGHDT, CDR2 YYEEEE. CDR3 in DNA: TGTGCCAGCAGCTTGGGGGTGCAGAACTATGGCTACACCTTC. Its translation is CASSLGVQNYGYTF.

CDR3 amino acids: CASQNSAEKIAFF. CDR3 nucleotide sequence: TGTGCCAGCCAAAACAGTGCCGAGAAAATAGCTTTCTTT. The chain carries TRBV12-3 or TRBV12-4 and TRBJ1-1; D ambiguous. The CDR3 is 13 residues long. V shed 8 bases and J shed 10 bases, with 20 bases lying between them.

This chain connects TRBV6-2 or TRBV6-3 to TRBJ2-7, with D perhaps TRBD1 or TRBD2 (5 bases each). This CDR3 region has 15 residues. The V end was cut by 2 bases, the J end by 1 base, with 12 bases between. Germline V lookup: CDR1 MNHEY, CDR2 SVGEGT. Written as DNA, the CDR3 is TGTGCCAGCAGTTACCCGAGATGGGGGTCCTACGAGCAGTACTTC. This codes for CASSYPRWGSYEQYF.

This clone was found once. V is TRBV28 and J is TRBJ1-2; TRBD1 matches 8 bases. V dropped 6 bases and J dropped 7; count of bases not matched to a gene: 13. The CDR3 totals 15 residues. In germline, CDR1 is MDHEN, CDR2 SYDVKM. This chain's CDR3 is CASSQDIATGGGYTF. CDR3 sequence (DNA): TGTGCCAGCAGCCAGGATATTGCTACAGGGGGTGGCTACACCTTC.

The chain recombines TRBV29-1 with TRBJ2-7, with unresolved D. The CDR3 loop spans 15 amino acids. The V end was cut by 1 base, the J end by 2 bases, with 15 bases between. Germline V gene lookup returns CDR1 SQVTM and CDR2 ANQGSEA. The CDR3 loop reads CSVEGDGRSPYEQYF. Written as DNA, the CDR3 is TGCAGCGTTGAAGGAGATGGTCGGTCCCCCTACGAGCAGTACTTC.

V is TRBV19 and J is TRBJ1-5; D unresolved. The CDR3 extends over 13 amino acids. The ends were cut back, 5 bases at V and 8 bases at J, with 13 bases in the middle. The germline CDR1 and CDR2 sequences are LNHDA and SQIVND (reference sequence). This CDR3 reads CASSRSLLKPQHF. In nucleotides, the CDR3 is TGTGCCAGTAGTCGAAGTCTATTAAAGCCCCAGCATTTT.

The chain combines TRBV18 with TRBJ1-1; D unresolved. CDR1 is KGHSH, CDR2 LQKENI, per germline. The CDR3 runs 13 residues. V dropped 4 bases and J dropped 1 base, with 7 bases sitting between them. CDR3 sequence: CASSLDGNTEAFF. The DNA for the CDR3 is TGTGCCAGCTCACTCGACGGGAACACTGAAGCTTTCTTT.

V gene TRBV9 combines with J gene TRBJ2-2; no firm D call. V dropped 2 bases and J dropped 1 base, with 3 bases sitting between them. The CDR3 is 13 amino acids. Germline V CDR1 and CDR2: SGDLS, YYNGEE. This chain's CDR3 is CASSVRNTGELFF. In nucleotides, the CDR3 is TGTGCCAGCAGCGTGAGGAACACCGGGGAGCTGTTTTTT.

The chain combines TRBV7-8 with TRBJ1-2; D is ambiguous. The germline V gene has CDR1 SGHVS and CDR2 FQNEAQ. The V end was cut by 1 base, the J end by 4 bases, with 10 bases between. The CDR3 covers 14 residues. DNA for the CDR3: TGTGCCAGCAGCTTAGACGCCTATCCCTATGGCTACACCTTC. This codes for CASSLDAYPYGYTF.

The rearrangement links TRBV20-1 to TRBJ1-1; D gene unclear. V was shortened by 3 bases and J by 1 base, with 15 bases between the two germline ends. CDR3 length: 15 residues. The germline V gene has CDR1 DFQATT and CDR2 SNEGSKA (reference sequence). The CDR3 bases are TGCAGTGCTAGTGTTCCGAGACGGGGGAACACTGAAGCTTTCTTT. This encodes CSASVPRRGNTEAFF.

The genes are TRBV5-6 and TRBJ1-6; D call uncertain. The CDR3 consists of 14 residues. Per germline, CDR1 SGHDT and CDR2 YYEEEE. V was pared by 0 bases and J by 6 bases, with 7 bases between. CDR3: CASSLALVNSPLHF. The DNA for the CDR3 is TGTGCCAGCAGCTTGGCCCTGGTTAATTCACCCCTCCACTTT. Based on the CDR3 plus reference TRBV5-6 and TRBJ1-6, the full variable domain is DAGVTQSPTHLIKTRGQQVTLRCSPKSGHDTVSWYQQALGQGPQFIFQYYEEEERQRGNFPDRFSGHQFPNYSSELNVNALLLGDSALYLCASSLALVNSPLHFGNGTRLTVT.

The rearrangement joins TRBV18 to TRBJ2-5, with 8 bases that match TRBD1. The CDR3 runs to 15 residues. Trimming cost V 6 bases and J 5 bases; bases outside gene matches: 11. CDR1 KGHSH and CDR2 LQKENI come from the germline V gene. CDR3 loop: CASSYSQGAGETQYF. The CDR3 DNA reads TGTGCCAGCTCCTACAGCCAGGGGGCAGGGGAGACCCAGTACTTC.

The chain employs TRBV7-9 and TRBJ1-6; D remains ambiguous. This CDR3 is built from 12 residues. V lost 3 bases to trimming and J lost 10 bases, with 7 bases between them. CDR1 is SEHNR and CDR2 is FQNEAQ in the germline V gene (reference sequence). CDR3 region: CASSFPRSPLHF. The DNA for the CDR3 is TGTGCCAGCAGCTTCCCACGGTCACCCCTCCACTTT.

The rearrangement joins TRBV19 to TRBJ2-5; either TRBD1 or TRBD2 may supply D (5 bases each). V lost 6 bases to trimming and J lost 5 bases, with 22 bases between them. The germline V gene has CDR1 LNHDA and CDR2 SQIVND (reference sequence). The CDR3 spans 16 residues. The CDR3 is CASSHIYEGSRETQYF. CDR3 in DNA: TGTGCCAGTAGCCATATCTATGAGGGGAGTCGGGAGACCCAGTACTTC.

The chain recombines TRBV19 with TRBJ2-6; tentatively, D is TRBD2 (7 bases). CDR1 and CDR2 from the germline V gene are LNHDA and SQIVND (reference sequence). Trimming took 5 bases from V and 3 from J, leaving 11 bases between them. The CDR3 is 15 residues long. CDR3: CASSRGGNGANVLTF. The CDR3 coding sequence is TGTGCCAGTAGTCGCGGGGGCAATGGGGCCAACGTCCTGACTTTC.

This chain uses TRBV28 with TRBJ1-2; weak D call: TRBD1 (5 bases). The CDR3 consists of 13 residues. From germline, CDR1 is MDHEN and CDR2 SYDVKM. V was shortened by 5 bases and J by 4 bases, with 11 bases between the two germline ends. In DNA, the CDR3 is TGTGCCAGCAGTCCCGGGGGTTCCTATGGCTACACCTTC. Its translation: CASSPGGSYGYTF.

As DNA, the CDR3 is TGTGCCAGCAGCGTTTCGAGCGGGGGTTTCTACGAGCAGTACTTC. This gives the protein CASSVSSGGFYEQYF. The chain links TRBV9 to TRBJ2-7; 8 nucleotides match TRBD2. V gave up 2 bases and J gave up 3 bases; unmatched junction bases: 7. Germline V gene data show CDR1 as SGDLS and CDR2 as YYNGEE. This CDR3 comprises 15 residues.

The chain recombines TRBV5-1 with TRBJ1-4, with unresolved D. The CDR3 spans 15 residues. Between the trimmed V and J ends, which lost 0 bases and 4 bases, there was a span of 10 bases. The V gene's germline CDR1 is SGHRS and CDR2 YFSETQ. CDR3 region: CASSLVPGFNEKLFF. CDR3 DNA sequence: TGCGCCAGCAGCTTGGTTCCGGGATTTAATGAAAAACTGTTTTTT.

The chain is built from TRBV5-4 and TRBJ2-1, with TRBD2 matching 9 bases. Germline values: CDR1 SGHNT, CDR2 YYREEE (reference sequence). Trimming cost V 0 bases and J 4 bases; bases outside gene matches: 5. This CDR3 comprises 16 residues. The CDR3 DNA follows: TGTGCCAGCAGCTTGGGCGCGGGGGGGGGATACAATGAGCAGTTCTTC. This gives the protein CASSLGAGGGYNEQFF.

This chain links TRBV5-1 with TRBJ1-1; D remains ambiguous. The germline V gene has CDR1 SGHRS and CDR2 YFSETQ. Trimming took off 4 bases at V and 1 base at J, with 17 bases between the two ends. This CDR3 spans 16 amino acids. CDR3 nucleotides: TGCGCCAGCAGCCGGAGCCCAGGCGTGGGGAACACTGAAGCTTTCTTT. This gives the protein CASSRSPGVGNTEAFF.

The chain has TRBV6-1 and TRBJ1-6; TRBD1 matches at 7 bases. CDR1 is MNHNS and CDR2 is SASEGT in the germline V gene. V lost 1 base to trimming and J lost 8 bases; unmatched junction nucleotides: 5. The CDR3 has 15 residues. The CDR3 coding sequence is TGTGCCAGCAGTGAAGTAGGGACAGACCATTCACCCCTCCACTTT. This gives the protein CASSEVGTDHSPLHF.